One and the same sample provided the 13 T cell receptor beta chains below, sequenced in a study of CD8 T cells in ankylosing spondylitis. MiXCR, applied by TCRdb to the 5' RACE reads, yields one record per CDR3 protein. The sample contains around 230,000 distinct CDR3 sequences, 7.5% to 9% of which appear only once. Sample: blood, either unsorted or a sorted T cell fraction (not recorded which). Receptor source: a male donor with ankylosing spondylitis or in good health (not recorded which).

This clonotype has only a few counts. The gene calls are TRBV20-1 and TRBJ2-7, with 8 bases identical to TRBD2. The CDR3 consists of 13 residues. Germline trimming cut 4 bases from V and 0 bases from J; bases unmatched to any gene: 2. Germline V lookup: CDR1 DFQATT, CDR2 SNEGSKA (reference sequence). The CDR3 bases are TGCAGTGCTACCGGACTAGCCTCCTACGAGCAGTACTTC. The encoded protein is CSATGLASYEQYF.

V is TRBV7-2 and J is TRBJ2-2; 9 bases map to TRBD2. V was clipped by 3 bases and J by 6 bases; unmatched bases: 5. CDR3 size: 15 residues. Germline CDR1 SGHTA, CDR2 FQGNSA. CDR3 residues: CASSFGLARAGELFF. The CDR3 region has the DNA TGTGCCAGCAGCTTCGGACTAGCGAGGGCCGGGGAGCTGTTTTTT.

This clonotype was found many times. The CDR3 is CSAKGLAGGPVSYNEQFF. The CDR3 bases are TGCAGTGCCAAGGGACTAGCGGGAGGACCGGTCTCCTACAATGAGCAGTTCTTC. This rearrangement joins TRBV20-1 to TRBJ2-1; 15 bases line up with TRBD2. CDR3 length: 18 residues. CDR1 is DFQATT and CDR2 is SNEGSKA in the germline V gene (reference sequence). The V gene end was trimmed by 6 bases and the J gene end by 0 bases; junction bases not matched to a gene: 9.

This clonotype was counted only a few times. V usage is TRBV13 and J usage is TRBJ2-7; maybe TRBD1 (6 bases). The germline V gene has CDR1 PRHDT and CDR2 FYEKMQ (reference sequence). The CDR3 loop spans 14 amino acids. Trimming took 5 bases from V and 3 from J, leaving 14 bases between them. The CDR3 region is CASSPTSTGYEQYF. The CDR3 region has the DNA TGTGCCAGCAGCCCAACCTCGACAGGCTACGAGCAGTACTTC.

This clonotype was observed many times. The chain is built from TRBV5-1 and TRBJ2-3; D is undetermined. The germline V gene encodes CDR1 SGHRS and CDR2 YFSETQ. CDR3 length equals 15 residues. The V and J ends lost 0 bases and 1 base respectively, with 9 bases between them. The CDR3 region is CASSLESGRTDTQYF. The CDR3 region has the DNA TGCGCCAGCAGCTTGGAATCTGGTCGCACAGATACGCAGTATTTT.

This clonotype was detected ten times or more. This chain joins TRBV29-1 and TRBJ2-7; the D is unclear. V gave up 6 bases and J gave up 7 bases, with 13 bases separating them. The CDR3 spans 11 residues. CDR1 and CDR2 (germline): SQVTM, ANQGSEA. CDR3 loop: CSVGLGIEQYF. CDR3 DNA: TGCAGCGTCGGTTTAGGTATTGAGCAGTACTTC.

CDR3: CSARDGTSPSSGANVLTF. The CDR3 DNA is TGCAGTGCTAGAGATGGGACTAGCCCCAGCTCTGGGGCCAACGTCCTGACTTTC. J is TRBJ2-6 and V is TRBV20-1; 9 positions agree with TRBD2. The V gene end was trimmed by 0 bases and the J gene end by 0 bases; junction bases not matched to a gene: 6. CDR3 length equals 18 residues. Looked up from germline, CDR1 is DFQATT and CDR2 is SNEGSKA (reference sequence).

This clonotype has more than one count but fewer than ten. V usage is TRBV10-3 and J usage is TRBJ2-5; D may correspond to TRBD1 or TRBD2 (5 bases each). The ends were cut back, 10 bases at V and 1 base at J, with 16 bases in the middle. The CDR3 is 14 amino acids. The V gene's germline CDR1 is ENHRY and CDR2 SYGVKD. CDR3 sequence: CATTGLGSQETQYF. As DNA, the CDR3 is TGTGCCACTACAGGCTTAGGGAGCCAAGAGACCCAGTACTTC.

This clonotype was observed many times. The rearrangement links TRBV29-1 to TRBJ2-7, with D tentatively TRBD1 (5 bases). The CDR3 covers 15 residues. With 0 bases removed from V and 0 bases from J, the gap between germline ends came to 12 bases. Germline CDR1 is SQVTM and CDR2 is ANQGSEA. The CDR3 loop reads CSVEDQGDSSYEQYF. CDR3 bases: TGCAGCGTTGAAGATCAGGGCGACAGCTCCTACGAGCAGTACTTC.

This clonotype has a count of ten or more. The chain is built from TRBV7-9 and TRBJ1-4; D is undetermined. The CDR3 has 15 amino acids. Trimming took 4 bases from V and 0 from J, leaving 9 bases between them. CDR1 is SEHNR, CDR2 FQNEAQ, per germline (reference sequence). CDR3 in amino acids: CASSSREATNEKLFF. The CDR3 nucleotides are TGTGCCAGCAGCTCCCGGGAAGCAACTAATGAAAAACTGTTTTTT. The full variable domain, rest sourced from reference TRBV7-9 and TRBJ1-4, is DTGVSQNPRHKITKRGQNVTFRCDPISEHNRLYWYRQTLGQGPEFLTYFQNEAQLEKSRLLSDRFSAERPKGSFSTLEIQRTEQGDSAMYLCASSSREATNEKLFFGSGTQLSVL.

The chain recombines TRBV12-3 or TRBV12-4 with TRBJ1-2; D perhaps matches TRBD1 (5 bases). This CDR3 region has 14 residues. Trimming pared 5 bases from V and 7 bases from J, leaving 17 bases between. CDR3 in DNA: TGTGCCAGCAGTCCGGAGAGGGGTGGGAGTGGCTACACCTTC. Translation gives CASSPERGGSGYTF.

This clonotype was seen repeatedly, ten times or more. This chain joins TRBV5-1 and TRBJ1-2, with D possibly being TRBD1 (5 bases). CDR1 and CDR2 from the germline V gene are SGHRS and YFSETQ. This CDR3 comprises 14 residues. V was pared by 1 base and J by 4 bases, with 11 bases between. DNA of the CDR3: TGCGCCAGCAGCTTGAGCCAGGGAAGCTATGGCTACACCTTC. Translation gives CASSLSQGSYGYTF. Using reference TRBV5-1 and TRBJ1-2 for the parts outside the CDR3, the full variable domain is KAGVTQTPRYLIKTRGQQVTLSCSPISGHRSVSWYQQTPGQGLQFLFEYFSETQRNKGNFPGRFSGRQFSNSRSEMNVSTLELGDSALYLCASSLSQGSYGYTFGSGTRLTVV.

In this sample, this clonotype turned up many times. The chain joins TRBV20-1 to TRBJ1-1; tentative D call: TRBD1 (5 bases). V dropped 7 bases and J dropped 3 bases, with 12 bases sitting between them. The germline V gene has CDR1 DFQATT and CDR2 SNEGSKA (reference sequence). The CDR3 contains 12 residues. In nucleotides, the CDR3 is TGCAGTGTCCCCCGGGGGGACACTGAAGCTTTCTTT. Translating it yields CSVPRGDTEAFF.